The 11 T cell receptor beta chains reported below all come from one sample, sequenced in a study of CD8+ T cells in alopecia areata. In each case, RNA was isolated and then reverse transcribed into cDNA as the sequencing template. The data were produced by immunoSEQ multiplex PCR, yet TCRdb's version contains in-frame clones alone and is incomplete. The sample lists 160,000 or so clones; around 55% were seen once. Specimen: CD8+ T cells sorted from blood, collected at week 0. These TCRs come from a human donor with alopecia areata.

This chain connects TRBV6-5 to TRBJ1-2, with D tentatively TRBD1 (5 bases). Looked up from germline, CDR1 is MNHEY and CDR2 is SVGAGI. The V and J ends lost 2 bases and 8 bases respectively, with 15 bases between them. The CDR3 covers 14 residues. CDR3: CASSYAGRAWGYTF. The CDR3 DNA reads as TGTGCCAGCAGTTACGCCGGCAGGGCATGGGGCTACACCTTC.

Worth noting for this clone: The same CDR3 arises from other DNA sequences in this sample as well. This chain uses TRBV29-1 with TRBJ1-2; possible D gene TRBD1, 6 bases. CDR1 SQVTM and CDR2 ANQGSEA come from the germline V gene. The V gene lost 4 bases and the J gene lost 8 bases, with 11 bases spanning the gap. The CDR3 loop spans 11 amino acids. CDR3 coding DNA: TGCAGCGTTGCAGGGGAGGAGGGCTACACCTTC. This translates into CSVAGEEGYTF.

The genes are TRBV10-3 and TRBJ1-2, with a tentative D call TRBD1 (6 bases). V lost 7 bases, J lost 4 bases, and 10 bases lay in between. Per the germline V gene, CDR1 is ENHRY and CDR2 is SYGVKD. The CDR3 loop spans 12 amino acids. This CDR3 is CAITAGAYGYTF. The CDR3 nucleotides are TGTGCCATCACCGCAGGGGCCTATGGCTACACCTTC.

J is TRBJ1-5 and V is TRBV5-1; the match to TRBD1 covers 9 bases. CDR3 size: 16 residues. J gave up 5 bases and V 4 bases, and 10 bases lay outside the gene matches. Germline V lookup: CDR1 SGHRS, CDR2 YFSETQ. DNA for the CDR3: TGCGCCAGCAGCCCCGGGACAGGGCGAACCGATCAGCCCCAGCATTTT. Protein sequence: CASSPGTGRTDQPQHF.

This chain uses TRBV2 with TRBJ1-5; a weak D match, TRBD1 (5 bases). Trimming stripped 4 bases from V and 8 bases from J, with 12 bases between. CDR3 length: 13 amino acids. Germline-derived CDR1 and CDR2 are SNHLY and FYNNEI. CDR3 region: CASSAGREEPQHF. The CDR3 DNA is TGTGCCAGCAGTGCCGGCAGGGAAGAGCCCCAGCATTTT.

In regard to this clone: The junction departs from germline at one end; a sequencing error may be responsible. The chain joins TRBV29-1 to TRBJ1-2; D gene unclear. Germline-derived CDR1 and CDR2 are SQVTM and ANQGSEA. The CDR3 has 12 residues. Written as DNA, the CDR3 is TGCAGCGTTGAAGAAGCGGAGACGTCCAGACACTTC. Residues: CSVEEAETSRHF.

This clone was detected once. The chain is built from TRBV4-2 and TRBJ2-5, with TRBD2 as a possible D gene (6 bases). This CDR3 has 16 residues. Trimming cost V 0 bases and J 2 bases, with 13 bases left between them. Germline-derived CDR1 and CDR2 are LGHNA and YNFKEQ. The CDR3, as DNA: TGTGCCAGCAGCCAAGAACTTAGCGGCTTACAAGAGACCCAGTACTTC. Translated: CASSQELSGLQETQYF.

This clone was recorded a few times. The rearrangement joins TRBV27 to TRBJ1-1; D is ambiguous. The CDR3 runs to 13 residues. V lost 2 bases to trimming and J lost 10 bases, with 14 bases between them. The germline V gene encodes CDR1 MNHEY and CDR2 SMNVEV (reference sequence). Here the CDR3 DNA reads TGTGCCAGCAGTTTAGGAGTCTCGACGGGAGCTTTCTTT. It is translated as CASSLGVSTGAFF.

Only one count was recorded for this clone. V and J are TRBV9 and TRBJ2-5, with D possibly matching TRBD2 (6 bases). Germline loops: CDR1 SGDLS, CDR2 YYNGEE. This CDR3 spans 15 amino acids. V lost 5 bases, J lost 4 bases, and 18 bases lay in between. CDR3 in DNA: TGTGCCAGCAGTTTGACAACTAGCAGTGGAGAGACCCAGTACTTC. Its protein product is CASSLTTSSGETQYF.

The chain links TRBV30 to TRBJ1-2, with 10 bases aligning to TRBD1. Trimming cost V 1 base and J 3 bases; bases outside gene matches: 2. This CDR3 comprises 14 residues. The germline CDR1 and CDR2 sequences are GTSNPN and SVGIG (reference sequence). The CDR3 coding sequence is TGTGCCTGGAGTGCGACAGGGGGCCACTATGGCTACACCTTC. This encodes CAWSATGGHYGYTF.

This chain uses TRBV5-6 with TRBJ1-1, with TRBD1 identical over 7 bases. The germline CDR1 and CDR2 sequences are SGHDT and YYEEEE. The CDR3 extends over 14 amino acids. The trim removed 4 bases at V and 1 base at J, leaving 4 bases unmatched. The CDR3 nucleotides are TGTGCCAGCAGCACACAGGGGTCGAACACTGAAGCTTTCTTT. Translating it yields CASSTQGSNTEAFF.